This T cell receptor beta chain was obtained from a study of T cells after posttransplantation cyclophosphamide (dated by TCRdb to the mid-2010s). About the investigation overall: The study tracked T cell repertoire reconstitution by TRB sequencing after myeloablative bone marrow transplantation using posttransplantation cyclophosphamide as GVHD prophylaxis. Antigen receptor sequencing was done on samples from around 32 PTCy-treated patients and from 15 to 20 related bone marrow donors of those patients. Blood from all 35 or so PTCy patients who had 1-year posttransplant specimens underwent TRB sequencing. In 3 patients, up to about 3 additional blood samples taken between 2 and 5.2 years after transplant also underwent TRB sequencing, as did pretransplant blood from 4 patients. TRA and TRB clonality were tightly correlated in 10 or so samples, so subsequent TCR analyses focused on TRB only. Public TRB sequences were queried against a database of over 3,000 sequences associated with responses to pathogens, tumor antigens, self-antigens and alloantigens.

Reading from cysteine to phenylalanine, the CDR3 counts 15 amino acids. Just the 45-base CDR3 DNA is kept, in frame starting at base 1. Per the germline V gene, MGHRA is the CDR1 and YSYEKL is the CDR2. V and J are trimmed by 3 bases and 7 bases, and the gene matches miss 5 bases of the junction. TRB sequencing used genomic DNA with the immunoSEQ assay at survey resolution or the hsTCRB kit. The study's processing was this. Initial read processing used immunoSEQ software, and repertoire analyses used the LymphoSeq R package. Clonality was computed as 1 minus normalized Shannon entropy; Gini coefficient was also calculated for each TRB dataset. Phenotypes of unsorted samples were inferred by mapping TRB sequences from sorted subsets of the recipient or donor onto the same recipient's unsorted samples. TCRdb's version of the immuneACCESS table is confined to in-frame rearrangements and falls short of the full clone set. An unresolved V gene accounts for under half of the shortfall where checked; the remainder is of unknown origin. D and trimming come from the DNA, and the V and J calls and clone size come from that table. In this sample, 35,000 to 40,000 clones appear, none counted once only. In total, the top ten clones hold approximately 6% of the sample.

On the day of marrow donation, related bone marrow donors gave peripheral blood samples. Mononuclear cells from peripheral blood and bone marrow were separated by Ficoll-Hypaque density centrifugation and then cryopreserved. This clone has a count of ten or more. Which antigen it targets is not known. Base quality data are lacking; no much larger clone is found one base away. What the authors observed across the whole study: The TRB repertoires of T cells infiltrating skin or the GI tract showed only limited overlap with the TRB repertoires found in blood. At 1-2 months, donor-recipient similarity was low but rose over the first year, and the later blood repertoires were often dominated by donor CD8+ memory clones. Across the 45 patients, TRB clonality was highly associated with recipient CMV seropositivity and CMV reactivation, and diversity with PTCy was similar to that in the CNI/methotrexate controls.

This chain is built from TRBV4-1 and TRBJ2-1, and 11 junctional nucleotides match TRBD2. The sample was PBMCs. This receptor was obtained from a man aged 25 to 40 in good health and a related stem cell transplant donor. CDR3 protein: CASSQIGLAGNEQFF. The DNA reads as follows: TGCGCCAGCAGCCAGATAGGACTAGCGGGTAATGAGCAGTTCTTC.